Following are 32 T cell receptor beta chains from one sample sequenced in a study of early T cells in non-severe SARS-CoV-2 infection. TCRdb re-derived calls from the 5' RACE reads in MiXCR, one entry per CDR3 protein. The sample carries approximately 84,000 distinct CDR3 sequences, 13% recorded once. Material: whole blood. The receptors shown here come from an adult who was a healthcare worker with PCR-confirmed SARS-CoV-2 infection or an uninfected control (not recorded which).

The chain links TRBV21-1 to TRBJ2-1; the listed D gene, TRBD2, was not tested against the DNA. TRBV21-1 counts as a pseudogene. This CDR3 contains 16 residues. The CDR3 nucleotides read TGTGCCAGCAGCAAAGAACTAGCGGATGGGTACAATGAGCAGTTCTTC. Its translation is CASSKELADGYNEQFF.

The CDR3 loop reads CASSPDRATNYGYTF. CDR3 DNA: TGCGCCAGCAGCCCGGACAGGGCGACTAACTATGGCTACACCTTC. V and J are TRBV5-1 and TRBJ1-2; TRBD1 agrees at 8 bases. Germline assignment: CDR1 SGHRS and CDR2 YFSETQ. There are 15 residues in the CDR3. After removal of 4 bases from V and 0 bases from J, the junction contained 5 bases not matched to a gene. Variable domain in full (rest from reference TRBV5-1 and TRBJ1-2): KAGVTQTPRYLIKTRGQQVTLSCSPISGHRSVSWYQQTPGQGLQFLFEYFSETQRNKGNFPGRFSGRQFSNSRSEMNVSTLELGDSALYLCASSPDRATNYGYTFGSGTRLTVV.

This clonotype was seen a handful of times. This rearrangement joins TRBV10-3 to TRBJ2-7, with D tentatively TRBD1 (6 bases). The CDR3 covers 12 residues. The V end was cut by 7 bases, the J end by 5 bases, with 12 bases between. Germline V lookup: CDR1 ENHRY, CDR2 SYGVKD. The CDR3 DNA reads as TGTGCCATCAACGGAAACAGGGACGAGCAGTACTTC. Translating it yields CAINGNRDEQYF.

This clonotype was detected many times. J is TRBJ1-6 and V is TRBV12-3 or TRBV12-4, with unresolved D. Trimming took off 1 base at V and 8 bases at J, with 9 bases between the two ends. CDR3 length: 14 residues. Here the CDR3 DNA reads TGTGCCAGCAGTTTAGGGACGGAATATTCACCCCTCCACTTT. This sequence encodes CASSLGTEYSPLHF.

This clonotype turned up a few times. This chain links TRBV3-1 with TRBJ1-2; no firm D call. Trimming shortened V by 2 bases and J by 3 bases, and 4 bases separated the two germline ends. The CDR3 covers 12 residues. Germline values: CDR1 LGHDT, CDR2 YNNKEL (reference sequence). CDR3 residues: CASSQTDYGYTF. CDR3 nucleotide sequence: TGTGCCAGCAGCCAAACGGACTATGGCTACACCTTC.

The chain carries TRBV28 and TRBJ1-4; D gene ambiguous. CDR3 length: 17 residues. Germline CDR1 and CDR2: MDHEN and SYDVKM. Trimming took off 1 base at V and 0 bases at J, with 12 bases between the two ends. The CDR3 here is CASSLYRTLPTNEKLFF. In nucleotides, the CDR3 is TGTGCCAGCAGTTTATACCGGACCCTCCCAACTAATGAAAAACTGTTTTTT.

In this sample, this clonotype turned up a few times. The chain recombines TRBV19 with TRBJ1-2; 8 bases line up with TRBD1. Per germline, CDR1 LNHDA and CDR2 SQIVND (reference sequence). The CDR3 sequence is 14 residues long. Trimming removed 10 bases from V and 2 bases from J; junction bases left unmatched: 9. Written as DNA, the CDR3 is TGTGCCACCAAATCCAGACAGGGGAACTATGGCTACACCTTC. Its protein product is CATKSRQGNYGYTF.

The chain recombines TRBV21-1 with TRBJ2-4; the table assigns TRBD2, which was not confirmed against the DNA. TRBV21-1 is assigned pseudogene status. This CDR3 comprises 16 residues. CDR3: CASSSGAQLAKNIQYF. CDR3 coding DNA: TGTGCCAGCAGCAGCGGGGCCCAACTAGCCAAAAACATTCAGTACTTC.

This chain connects TRBV7-2 to TRBJ2-1; D is ambiguous. The germline CDR1 and CDR2 sequences are SGHTA and FQGNSA. Trimming removed 6 bases from V and 9 bases from J, with 15 bases in between. This CDR3 has 13 amino acids. The CDR3 here is CASRTHQDGEQFF. CDR3 DNA: TGTGCCAGCAGGACACATCAGGATGGTGAGCAGTTCTTC.

The V call is TRBV5-1, the J call TRBJ2-7, with D unresolved. Germline values: CDR1 SGHRS, CDR2 YFSETQ. The V end was cut by 4 bases, the J end by 2 bases, with 13 bases between. The CDR3 runs to 14 residues. The CDR3 nucleotides are TGCGCCAGCAGCACACGCACAGACGCCTACGAGCAGTACTTC. Translated, it gives CASSTRTDAYEQYF.

Many counts were recorded for this clonotype. CDR3 loop: CASSSGTQNTEAFF. The CDR3 DNA follows: TGTGCCAGCAGCTCTGGGACACAGAACACTGAAGCTTTCTTT. This chain connects TRBV7-3 to TRBJ1-1; a weak D match, TRBD1 (6 bases). The CDR3 consists of 14 residues. The V gene's germline CDR1 is SGHTA and CDR2 FQGTGA. Trimming took off 4 bases at V and 1 base at J, with 10 bases between the two ends.

This clonotype has ten or more counts. The chain links TRBV13 to TRBJ2-1; D is unresolved. Trimming cost V 5 bases and J 0 bases, with 11 bases left between them. CDR3 length: 15 amino acids. Germline-derived CDR1 and CDR2 are PRHDT and FYEKMQ (reference sequence). CDR3 loop: CASSLTMTSYNEQFF. The CDR3 DNA reads TGTGCCAGCAGCCTAACTATGACCTCCTACAATGAGCAGTTCTTC.

This clonotype was seen a few times. V and J are TRBV5-1 and TRBJ2-7, with 9 bases that match TRBD1. CDR1 is SGHRS, CDR2 YFSETQ, per germline. The CDR3 is made up of 13 amino acids. Germline trimming cut 3 bases from V and 6 bases from J; bases unmatched to any gene: 4. The CDR3 DNA follows: TGCGCCAGCAGCTCCCAGGACAGGGGCGAGCAGTACTTC. Translation gives CASSSQDRGEQYF.

There are many counts of this clonotype. The rearrangement uses TRBV29-1 and TRBJ2-5, with 8 bases lining up with TRBD1. Trimming removed 6 bases from V and 5 bases from J; junction bases left unmatched: 8. CDR1 is SQVTM, CDR2 ANQGSEA, per germline. There are 13 residues in the CDR3. CDR3 residues: CSVDPRGRETQYF. The CDR3 DNA sequence: TGCAGCGTCGATCCCAGGGGGCGTGAGACCCAGTACTTC.

This rearrangement joins TRBV3-1 to TRBJ2-1; 13 nucleotides agree with TRBD2. Germline V gene data show CDR1 as LGHDT and CDR2 as YNNKEL (reference sequence). This CDR3 is 16 amino acids long. With 6 bases clipped from V and 8 bases from J, the junction kept 10 bases outside the gene matches. The CDR3 DNA is TGTGCCAGCAGATCGTGGACTAGCGGGAGCGGCGATGAGCAGTTCTTC. Its translation is CASRSWTSGSGDEQFF.

This clonotype has just a few counts. The chain uses TRBV13 and TRBJ2-1; TRBD2 agrees at 7 bases. The V segment lost 4 bases and the J segment 5 bases; nucleotides outside the gene matches: 11. The CDR3 runs 16 residues. Germline V CDR1 and CDR2: PRHDT, FYEKMQ (reference sequence). The CDR3 nucleotides read TGTGCCAGCAGCTCTCCAGCGGGGTGGGGCAACAATGAGCAGTTCTTC. This gives the protein CASSSPAGWGNNEQFF.

The V and J genes are TRBV5-1 and TRBJ2-7; 11 nucleotides line up with TRBD1. CDR1 and CDR2 from the germline V gene are SGHRS and YFSETQ. The CDR3 extends over 15 amino acids. V gave up 9 bases and J gave up 1 base; unmatched junction bases: 9. CDR3 in amino acids: CATKPGTGGSYEQYF. The DNA for the CDR3 is TGCGCCACCAAACCCGGGACAGGGGGTTCCTACGAGCAGTACTTC.

This clonotype showed up just a few times. The chain links TRBV29-1 to TRBJ1-5; unclear D gene. This CDR3 comprises 12 residues. Trimming stripped 4 bases from V and 3 bases from J, with 7 bases between. Germline V lookup: CDR1 SQVTM, CDR2 ANQGSEA. CDR3 sequence: CSVGHPNQPQHF. The CDR3 DNA sequence: TGCAGCGTTGGACACCCCAATCAGCCCCAGCATTTT.

A few counts support this clonotype. The chain links TRBV6-6 to TRBJ1-1; the D gene is possibly TRBD1 (5 bases). The CDR3 contains 17 residues. Trimming took 2 bases from V and 0 from J, leaving 16 bases between them. Germline-derived CDR1 and CDR2 are MNHNY and SVGAGI (reference sequence). The CDR3 DNA follows: TGTGCCAGCAGTTACGGAGGTGGGGGGATTATGAACACTGAAGCTTTCTTT. It yields the protein CASSYGGGGIMNTEAFF.

This clonotype was seen many times. The chain combines TRBV7-8 with TRBJ2-1, with a tentative D call TRBD2 (5 bases). This CDR3 contains 13 residues. V shed 6 bases and J shed 3 bases, with 9 bases lying between them. Germline values: CDR1 SGHVS, CDR2 FQNEAQ. This chain's CDR3 is CASSGLVYNEQFF. The CDR3 DNA reads TGTGCCAGCAGTGGACTTGTCTACAATGAGCAGTTCTTC.

This clonotype has at least ten counts. The V and J genes are TRBV20-1 and TRBJ2-2; 9 nucleotides match TRBD1. V lost 2 bases to trimming and J lost 7 bases; unmatched junction nucleotides: 11. CDR3 length equals 16 residues. CDR1 is DFQATT and CDR2 is SNEGSKA in the germline V gene (reference sequence). The CDR3 is CSARRTGTGRVGELFF. The CDR3 coding sequence is TGCAGTGCTAGACGTACCGGGACAGGGAGAGTCGGGGAGCTGTTTTTT.

This clonotype came up a few times. This chain joins TRBV30 and TRBJ1-1; maybe TRBD1 (5 bases). CDR1 and CDR2 (germline): GTSNPN, SVGIG (reference sequence). CDR3 length equals 13 residues. Trimming left V 1 base short and J 3 bases short, with 9 bases between. Here the CDR3 reads CAWSEEGDTEAFF. DNA of the CDR3: TGTGCCTGGAGTGAGGAAGGGGACACTGAAGCTTTCTTT.

This clonotype was seen many times. V is TRBV7-2 and J is TRBJ2-7; no clear D. Germline CDR1 is SGHTA and CDR2 is FQGNSA. This CDR3 comprises 12 residues. V was shortened by 2 bases and J by 3 bases, with 5 bases between the two germline ends. As DNA, the CDR3 is TGTGCCAGCAGCTTATTAGGCTACGAGCAGTACTTC. It encodes CASSLLGYEQYF. Full variable domain (missing parts from reference TRBV7-2 and TRBJ2-7): GAGVSQSPSNKVTEKGKDVELRCDPISGHTALYWYRQSLGQGLEFLIYFQGNSAPDKSGLPSDRFSAERTGGSVSTLTIQRTQQEDSAVYLCASSLLGYEQYFGPGTRLTVT.

This clonotype has more than one count but fewer than ten. This chain joins TRBV20-1 and TRBJ1-4; 9 nucleotides match TRBD1. The V and J ends lost 0 bases and 8 bases, in that order; junction bases with no gene match: 7. From germline, CDR1 is DFQATT and CDR2 SNEGSKA (reference sequence). This CDR3 contains 15 residues. The CDR3 loop reads CSARDRSGTGEKLFF. The CDR3 DNA reads TGCAGTGCTAGAGATCGCTCCGGGACAGGGGAAAAACTGTTTTTT.

The V gene is TRBV9, the J gene TRBJ1-2; D unresolved. Trimming cost V 0 bases and J 2 bases, with 11 bases left between them. CDR1 is SGDLS, CDR2 YYNGEE, per germline. The CDR3 consists of 15 residues. CDR3 region: CASSVEPRPNYGYTF. Written as DNA, the CDR3 is TGTGCCAGCAGCGTAGAACCGAGACCAAACTATGGCTACACCTTC.

The genes are TRBV29-1 and TRBJ2-7; D is unresolved. V shed 4 bases and J shed 0 bases, with 10 bases lying between them. CDR3 length equals 13 residues. Germline loops: CDR1 SQVTM, CDR2 ANQGSEA. CDR3: CSVVARNSYEQYF. The CDR3 DNA reads TGCAGCGTTGTAGCCAGAAACTCCTACGAGCAGTACTTC.

This clonotype was seen ten or more times. The chain is built from TRBV28 and TRBJ2-2, with D uncertain. The CDR3 is made up of 16 amino acids. CDR1 and CDR2 (germline): MDHEN, SYDVKM. Trimming took 7 bases from V and 2 from J, leaving 17 bases between them. The CDR3 here is CASIPSRSTNTGELFF. For the CDR3, the DNA is TGTGCCAGCATTCCATCGCGGAGTACTAACACCGGGGAGCTGTTTTTT.

This clonotype turned up a few times. The chain recombines TRBV2 with TRBJ2-3; D possibly corresponds to TRBD1 (6 bases). The CDR3 consists of 13 residues. V was trimmed by 7 bases and J by 2 bases, leaving 10 bases between them. CDR1 SNHLY and CDR2 FYNNEI come from the germline V gene. The CDR3 bases are TGTGCCAGCATAGGACAGAACACAGATACGCAGTATTTT. Amino acid sequence: CASIGQNTDTQYF.

This clonotype is labeled medium-sized. The chain combines TRBV28 with TRBJ1-1; 7 nucleotides align to TRBD1. Trimming cost V 6 bases and J 7 bases; bases outside gene matches: 11. The germline V gene encodes CDR1 MDHEN and CDR2 SYDVKM. This CDR3 is 14 amino acids long. The CDR3 nucleotides read TGTGCCAGCAGGCTTCCAGGGGGGGTCGGTGAAGCTTTCTTT. Translating gives CASRLPGGVGEAFF.

In its sample, this clonotype was seen many times. The J gene is TRBJ2-3, the V gene TRBV4-2, with D tentatively TRBD1 (6 bases). The V and J ends lost 4 bases and 1 base respectively, with 15 bases between them. The CDR3 is made up of 16 amino acids. The germline CDR1 and CDR2 sequences are LGHNA and YNFKEQ. CDR3 region: CASSRDYGTRTDTQYF. The CDR3 region has the DNA TGTGCCAGCAGCCGCGACTACGGGACACGCACAGATACGCAGTATTTT.

This clonotype was seen repeatedly, ten times or more. The V call is TRBV9, the J call TRBJ2-7; tentative D call: TRBD2 (6 bases). The ends were cut back, 0 bases at V and 2 bases at J, with 12 bases in the middle. This CDR3 spans 15 amino acids. CDR1 is SGDLS and CDR2 is YYNGEE in the germline V gene. The CDR3 reads CASSVGVAAAYEQYF. CDR3 DNA: TGTGCCAGCAGCGTAGGGGTAGCGGCCGCCTACGAGCAGTACTTC.

This clonotype was picked up one time. The chain has TRBV6-1 and TRBJ1-5; 11 positions match TRBD1. V shed 4 bases and J 3 bases; nucleotides not matched to a gene: 5. Looked up from germline, CDR1 is MNHNS and CDR2 is SASEGT. This CDR3 region has 16 residues. CDR3 loop: CASSARDRGYNQPQHF. The CDR3, as DNA: TGTGCCAGCAGTGCCCGGGACAGGGGGTACAATCAGCCCCAGCATTTT.